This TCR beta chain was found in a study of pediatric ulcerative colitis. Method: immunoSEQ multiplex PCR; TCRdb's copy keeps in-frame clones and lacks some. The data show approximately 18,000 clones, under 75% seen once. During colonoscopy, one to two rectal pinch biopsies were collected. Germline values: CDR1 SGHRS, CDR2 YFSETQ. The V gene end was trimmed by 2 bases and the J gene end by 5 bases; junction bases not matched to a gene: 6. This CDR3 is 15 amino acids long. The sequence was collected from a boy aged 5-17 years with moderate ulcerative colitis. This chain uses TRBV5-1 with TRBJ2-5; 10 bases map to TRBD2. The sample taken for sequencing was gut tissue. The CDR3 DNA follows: TGCGCCAGCAGCTTTAGCGGGGGGCTTGGGGAGACCCAGTACTTC. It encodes CASSFSGGLGETQYF.